This T cell receptor beta chain was recovered during a study of blood T cell repertoires in COVID-19 (dated by TCRdb to the early 2020s). Concerning the study at large: Samples covering the acute and convalescent phases of COVID-19 were provided by collaborators in the United States, Italy and Spain. The repertoires were made available in a free public database intended to serve as a resource for research on the immune response to SARS-CoV-2. Deeply sampled blood TCRbeta repertoires from subjects exposed to, actively infected with, or recovered from COVID-19 were included in the dataset. The material from the prospective study consisted of cDNA or gDNA derived from T cells, B-cell-depleted T cells, or PBMCs. Where available, HLA class I and class II types were taken from metadata supplied by the sample provider and were not determined by assay-based typing. Nearly every sample came with metadata listing a de-identified subject ID, COVID-19 status, age in years and sex. Samples were obtained from the ongoing ImmuneRACE study (first 160 participants) and from over a thousand subjects provided by 6 global collaborators.

Each collaborating institution followed its own protocols to collect whole blood in K2EDTA tubes. For TCRbeta analysis, collaborators shipped samples as frozen whole blood, isolated PBMCs, or DNA extracted from either of those sample types. Here is what the overall study found, with its caveats: Clinical and demographic metadata were provided uncurated, with the amount varying by source and participant.

TCRbeta CDR3 regions were amplified from genomic DNA by means of the immunoSEQ Assay, a bias-controlled multiplex PCR. In the original analysis: Within the assay, amplification of reference gene primers was used to estimate how many nucleated cells each sample contained. Sequence reads were collapsed and filtered to measure the absolute abundance of every unique TCRbeta CDR3 rearrangement. For each sample, productive Simpson clonality was calculated as the square root of Simpson's diversity index across productive rearrangements. The source is immuneACCESS, and TCRdb retained only in-frame sequences with V and J called. Part of the clones is not carried over; for the studies checked, unresolved V genes explain less than half of this, and the remainder is unexplained. V, J and clone size are those of that table, while D and trimming were read from the DNA. Counted in this sample were about 26,000 clones; 81% of them appeared once. Clones ranked in the top ten supply 45% to 55% of the sample.

A remark on this clone: It lacks a known antigen. No base qualities exist here, and no much larger clone lies one base off it.

This clonotype originated in a man between 50 and 59 years old with active or convalescent COVID-19. The material sequenced was peripheral blood.

The base sequence is TGTGCCAGCAGTTACGGGACAGGATCCAAACCCGGCTACACCTTC. Translated, this is CASSYGTGSKPGYTF. The sequence is built from TRBV6-5 and TRBJ1-2, with 8 central nucleotides matching TRBD1. According to the germline V gene, CDR1 reads MNHEY and CDR2 reads SVGAGI. The CDR3 starts with the cysteine, ends with the phenylalanine, and has 15 residues. The sequence is cut down to CDR3 DNA, 45 bases in frame from base 1. V trim: 2 bases; J trim: 8 bases; unmatched bases: 10.